The source of this TCR beta chain is a study of technical replicates of blood from a handful of donors. This clone was found once. This CDR3 is built from 16 residues. V was clipped by 4 bases and J by 13 bases; unmatched bases: 19. Germline CDR1 is SGHRS and CDR2 is YFSETQ. Only in-frame clones appear in the TCRdb table, and some are missing; sequencing was by immunoSEQ multiplex PCR. The sample lists about 73,000 clones; approximately 90% were seen once. The rearrangement joins TRBV5-1 to TRBJ2-2; 7 nucleotides line up with TRBD1. Sequenced input: PBMCs. The TCR sequence derives from a human donor in good health. Some clones in this sample may be carry-over from other donors' samples. In DNA form, the CDR3 reads TGCGCCAGCAGCCTAATTCCGGGACAGCTGGCCGAGGTGCTGTTTTTT. It encodes CASSLIPGQLAEVLFF.